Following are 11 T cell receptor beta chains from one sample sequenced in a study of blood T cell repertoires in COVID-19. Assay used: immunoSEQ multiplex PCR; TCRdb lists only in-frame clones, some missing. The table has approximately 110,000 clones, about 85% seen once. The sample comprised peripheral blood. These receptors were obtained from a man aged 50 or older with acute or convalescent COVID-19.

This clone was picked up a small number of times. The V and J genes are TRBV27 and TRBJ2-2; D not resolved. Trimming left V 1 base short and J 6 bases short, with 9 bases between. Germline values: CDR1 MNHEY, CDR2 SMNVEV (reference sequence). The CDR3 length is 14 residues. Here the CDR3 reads CASSLFLVSGELFF. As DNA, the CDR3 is TGTGCCAGCAGTTTATTCCTTGTTTCCGGGGAGCTGTTTTTT.

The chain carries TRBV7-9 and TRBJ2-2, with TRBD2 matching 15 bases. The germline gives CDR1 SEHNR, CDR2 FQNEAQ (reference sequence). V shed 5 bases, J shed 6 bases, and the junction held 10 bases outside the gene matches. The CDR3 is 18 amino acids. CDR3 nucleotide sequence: TGTGCCAGCAGCCGAGGACTAGCGGGGGGGCATAGACCCGGGGAGCTGTTTTTT. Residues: CASSRGLAGGHRPGELFF. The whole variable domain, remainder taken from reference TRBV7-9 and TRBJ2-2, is DTGVSQNPRHKITKRGQNVTFRCDPISEHNRLYWYRQTLGQGPEFLTYFQNEAQLEKSRLLSDRFSAERPKGSFSTLEIQRTEQGDSAMYLCASSRGLAGGHRPGELFFGEGSRLTVL.

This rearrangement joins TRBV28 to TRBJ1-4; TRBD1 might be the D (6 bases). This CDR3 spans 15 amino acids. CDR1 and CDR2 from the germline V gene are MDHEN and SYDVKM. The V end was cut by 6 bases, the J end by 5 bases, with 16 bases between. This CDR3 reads CASSPPTGGNEKLFF. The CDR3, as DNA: TGTGCCAGCAGCCCCCCGACAGGCGGGAATGAAAAACTGTTTTTT.

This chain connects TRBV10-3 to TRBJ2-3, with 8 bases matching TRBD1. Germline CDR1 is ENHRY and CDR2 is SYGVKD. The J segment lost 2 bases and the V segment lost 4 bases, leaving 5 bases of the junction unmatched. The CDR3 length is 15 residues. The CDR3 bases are TGTGCCATCAGTGGGACAGGGCCATTCACAGATACGCAGTATTTT. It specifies CAISGTGPFTDTQYF.

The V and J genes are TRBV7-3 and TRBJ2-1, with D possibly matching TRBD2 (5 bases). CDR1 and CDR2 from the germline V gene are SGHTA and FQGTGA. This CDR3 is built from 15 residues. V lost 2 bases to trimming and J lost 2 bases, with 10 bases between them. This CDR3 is CASSLDEGAYNEQFF. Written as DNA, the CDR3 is TGTGCCAGCAGCTTAGATGAGGGCGCCTACAATGAGCAGTTCTTC.

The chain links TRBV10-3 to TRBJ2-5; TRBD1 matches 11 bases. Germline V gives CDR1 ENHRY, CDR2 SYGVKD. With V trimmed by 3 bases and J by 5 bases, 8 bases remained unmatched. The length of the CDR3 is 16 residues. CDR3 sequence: CAISDRGQGAGETQYF. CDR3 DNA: TGTGCCATCAGTGATCGCGGACAGGGGGCGGGTGAGACCCAGTACTTC.

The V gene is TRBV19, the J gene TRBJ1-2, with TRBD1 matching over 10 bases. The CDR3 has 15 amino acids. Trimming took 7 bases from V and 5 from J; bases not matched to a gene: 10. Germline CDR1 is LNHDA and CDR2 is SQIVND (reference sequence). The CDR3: CASKNSGTGVYGYTF. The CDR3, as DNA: TGTGCCAGTAAAAACTCCGGGACAGGGGTTTATGGCTACACCTTC.

DNA of the CDR3: TGTGCCACCAGCAGAGATAAGACAGGACCAGCCCCCCATTTCGGTGAAGCTTTCTTT. Amino acids: CATSRDKTGPAPHFGEAFF. The V gene is TRBV15, the J gene TRBJ1-1, with a possible D match to TRBD1 (6 bases). This CDR3 has 19 residues. V was clipped by 0 bases and J by 7 bases, with 27 bases between them. Germline V lookup: CDR1 LNHNV, CDR2 YYDKDF (reference sequence). Variable domain in full (rest from reference TRBV15 and TRBJ1-1): DAMVIQNPRYQVTQFGKPVTLSCSQTLNHNVMYWYQQKSSQAPKLLFHYYDKDFNNEADTPDNFQSRRPNTSFCFLDIRSPGLGDTAMYLCATSRDKTGPAPHFGEAFFGQGTRLTVV.

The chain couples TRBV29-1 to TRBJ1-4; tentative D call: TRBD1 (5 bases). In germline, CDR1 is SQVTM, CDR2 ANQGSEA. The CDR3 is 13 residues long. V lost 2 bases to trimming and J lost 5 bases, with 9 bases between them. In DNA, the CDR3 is TGCAGCGTTGAAAGACAGAGGAATGAAAAACTGTTTTTT. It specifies CSVERQRNEKLFF.

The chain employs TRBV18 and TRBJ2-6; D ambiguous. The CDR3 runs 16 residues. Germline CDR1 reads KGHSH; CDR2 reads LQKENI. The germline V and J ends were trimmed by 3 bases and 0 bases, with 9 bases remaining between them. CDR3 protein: CASSPLQSSGANVLTF. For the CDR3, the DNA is TGTGCCAGCTCACCGTTACAGAGCTCTGGGGCCAACGTCCTGACTTTC.

Here the CDR3 reads CATSRPNEGGGAGFSTDTQYF. Here the CDR3 DNA reads TGTGCCACCAGCAGACCTAACGAGGGCGGGGGGGCCGGTTTTTCGACAGATACGCAGTATTTT. This sequence joins TRBV15 and TRBJ2-3, with 9 bases fitting TRBD2. The CDR3 covers 21 residues. After removal of 2 bases from V and 3 bases from J, the junction contained 21 bases not matched to a gene. Germline CDR1 and CDR2: LNHNV and YYDKDF (reference sequence).